This is a list of T cell receptor beta chains from one sample in a study of T-cell reconstitution after alpha-beta-depleted transplantation in children. MiXCR, applied by TCRdb to the PCR reads, yields one record per CDR3 protein. The table records around 800,000 distinct CDR3 sequences, roughly 15% of them present only once. Sequences were derived from PBMCs, mostly from graft donor cells, sampled 360 days after TCRalphabeta/CD19-depleted stem cell transplant. The receptors here all came from a male patient younger than 18 who had a stem cell transplant for acute lymphoblastic leukemia, so the T cells may come from the graft donor. Both conserved end residues are part of each CDR3. D genes are given only for firm matches. Only some rows state a clone size, as once, few, many or a class for expanded clones.

CDR3 length,J gene,clone size,D gene,V gene,CDR3 protein,CDR3 DNA
14,TRBJ2-5,NA,TRBD2,TRBV7-9,CASSLGLADKTQYF,TGTGCCAGCAGCTTAGGACTAGCGGACAAGACCCAGTACTTC
18,TRBJ2-1,few,NA,TRBV12-3/TRBV12-4,CASSSQTVSSEPYNEQFF,TGTGCCAGCAGTTCCCAGACAGTTTCCTCCGAACCCTACAATGAGCAGTTCTTC
14,TRBJ2-5,NA,NA,TRBV18,CASSPLPGQETQYF,TGTGCCAGCTCACCACTCCCAGGACAAGAGACCCAGTACTTC
16,TRBJ2-3,NA,NA,TRBV12-3/TRBV12-4,CASSFPREWGTDTQYF,TGTGCCAGCAGTTTCCCCCGGGAGTGGGGCACAGATACGCAGTATTTT
12,TRBJ2-3,NA,NA,TRBV29-1,CSVSQSTDTQYF,TGCAGCGTTAGCCAGAGCACAGATACGCAGTATTTT
15,TRBJ2-2,many,NA,TRBV6-1,CASKPGPIITGELFF,TGTGCCAGCAAACCGGGACCCATCATAACCGGGGAGCTGTTTTTT
16,TRBJ2-2,few,TRBD2,TRBV5-1,CASSLPGLAWEGELFF,TGCGCCAGCAGCCTACCGGGACTAGCTTGGGAGGGGGAGCTGTTTTTT
16,TRBJ2-7,NA,TRBD1,TRBV5-1,CASSWARGQGGYEQYF,TGCGCCAGCAGCTGGGCCCGGGGACAGGGCGGCTACGAGCAGTACTTC
14,TRBJ2-5,NA,TRBD2,TRBV7-9,CASSLYTSEETQYF,TGTGCCAGCAGCCTTTATACTAGCGAGGAGACCCAGTACTTC
15,TRBJ2-1,NA,TRBD1,TRBV5-1,CASSLSGGPLNEQFF,TGCGCCAGCAGCTTGTCAGGGGGCCCCTTGAATGAGCAGTTCTTC
11,TRBJ2-2,NA,NA,TRBV12-3/TRBV12-4,CASVDTGELFF,TGTGCCAGCGTGGACACCGGGGAGCTGTTTTTT
14,TRBJ1-1,NA,NA,TRBV20-1,CSARVGRLNTEAFF,TGCAGTGCTAGAGTGGGCAGACTAAACACTGAAGCTTTCTTT
13,TRBJ2-7,NA,TRBD1,TRBV12-3/TRBV12-4,CASSRGQGAPQYF,TGTGCCAGCAGCCGGGGACAGGGGGCCCCTCAGTACTTC
15,TRBJ1-1,few,TRBD1,TRBV7-2,CASSWYRGPGTEAFF,TGTGCCAGCAGTTGGTACAGGGGTCCGGGGACTGAAGCTTTCTTT
14,TRBJ2-7,NA,TRBD1,TRBV10-3,CAISERTGTYEQYF,TGTGCCATCAGTGAACGGACAGGGACCTACGAGCAGTACTTC
15,TRBJ2-5,few,NA,TRBV7-8,CASSPFGPPQETQYF,TGTGCCAGCAGCCCCTTTGGCCCCCCCCAAGAGACCCAGTACTTC
14,TRBJ2-5,NA,TRBD1,TRBV29-1,CSADRDRGQETQYF,TGCAGCGCTGACCGGGACAGGGGTCAAGAGACCCAGTACTTC
13,TRBJ1-1,few,TRBD1,TRBV29-1,CSADRVGNTEAFF,TGCAGCGCGGACAGGGTGGGAAACACTGAAGCTTTCTTT
16,TRBJ2-7,NA,TRBD2,TRBV5-1,CASGGLAGGPSYEQYF,TGCGCCAGCGGAGGACTAGCGGGAGGCCCTTCCTACGAGCAGTACTTC
14,TRBJ2-2,few,NA,TRBV20-1,CSARERANTGELFF,TGCAGTGCTAGAGAGCGAGCGAACACCGGGGAGCTGTTTTTT
14,TRBJ2-7,NA,TRBD2,TRBV27,CASSPHSGINEQYF,TGTGCCAGCAGTCCACATAGCGGGATTAACGAGCAGTACTTC
13,TRBJ2-5,many,NA,TRBV18,CASSPTLQETQYF,TGTGCCAGCTCACCTACCCTACAAGAGACCCAGTACTTC
17,TRBJ2-1,NA,TRBD2,TRBV4-1,CASSQGIAGGRSREQFF,TGCGCCAGCAGCCAGGGTATAGCGGGAGGAAGAAGTCGCGAGCAGTTCTTC
16,TRBJ2-7,few,NA,TRBV7-9,CASSLVPQGGNYEQYF,TGTGCCAGCAGCTTAGTTCCCCAGGGTGGAAACTACGAGCAGTACTTC
14,TRBJ2-1,few,TRBD2,TRBV2,CASMRLAGYNEQFF,TGTGCCAGCATGAGACTAGCGGGATACAATGAGCAGTTCTTC
15,TRBJ2-3,many,NA,TRBV27,CASSLGGGATDTQYF,TGTGCCAGCAGTTTAGGAGGGGGCGCGACAGATACGCAGTATTTT
13,TRBJ2-3,NA,NA,TRBV5-1,CASLQSSTDTQYF,TGCGCCAGCTTGCAAAGTTCCACAGATACGCAGTATTTT
12,TRBJ1-1,NA,NA,TRBV24-1,CATSDPNTEAFF,TGTGCCACCAGTGATCCCAACACTGAAGCTTTCTTT
18,TRBJ1-3,few,TRBD1,TRBV6-5,CASSYSRDSLWLGNTIYF,TGTGCCAGCAGTTACTCGCGGGACAGCCTCTGGCTCGGAAACACCATATATTTT
14,TRBJ2-1,few,NA,TRBV6-4,CASSDSEGHHEQFF,TGTGCCAGCAGTGACTCGGAGGGACACCATGAGCAGTTCTTC
15,TRBJ2-2,few,TRBD2,TRBV6-5,CASSYGSGGAGELFF,TGTGCCAGCAGTTACGGGAGCGGGGGGGCCGGGGAGCTGTTTTTT
11,TRBJ1-1,few,NA,TRBV5-1,CASSLGAGAFF,TGCGCCAGCAGCTTGGGAGCGGGAGCTTTCTTT
14,TRBJ2-7,NA,NA,TRBV7-9,CASSFYAGLDEQYF,TGTGCCAGCAGCTTTTATGCGGGATTGGACGAGCAGTACTTC